A selection of T cell receptor beta chains follows, all from one sample in a study of blood T cell repertoires in COVID-19. TCRdb's table, derived via immunoSEQ multiplex PCR, lists solely in-frame clones and lacks some. The table includes about 99,000 clones, about 90% detected once. The sequencing input was peripheral blood. These receptor sequences come from a man over 45 with acute or convalescent COVID-19. CDR3s include the opening cysteine and the closing phenylalanine or tryptophan. The order of the fields is clone size, D gene, CDR3 length, J gene, V gene, CDR3 DNA, CDR3 protein. A D gene is named only where the DNA matches it firmly. Only some rows state a clone size, as once, few, many or a class for expanded clones.

few,NA,13,TRBJ2-1,TRBV14,TGTGCCAGCAGCCCAGGTTCTCACAATGAGCAGTTCTTC,CASSPGSHNEQFF
NA,NA,14,TRBJ2-5,TRBV3-1/TRBV3-2,TGTGCCAGCTTAGCCGGGGGGCGCTTCGGGACCCAGTACTTC,CASLAGGRFGTQYF
NA,NA,13,TRBJ2-7,TRBV6-5,TGTGCCAGCAGTTACAACCGAGGGTCTGAGCAGTACTTC,CASSYNRGSEQYF
NA,TRBD1,15,TRBJ1-5,TRBV5-1,TGCGCCAGCAGCCCTCAGGGTCAGGGGGACCAGCCCCAGCATTTT,CASSPQGQGDQPQHF
NA,NA,18,TRBJ1-5,TRBV6-1,TGTGCCAGCAGTGAATACCAGGTCGCCCTCAATAGCAATCAGCCCCAGCATTTT,CASSEYQVALNSNQPQHF
few,NA,14,TRBJ2-2,TRBV9,TGTGCCAGCAGCGTAAGCACTTACACCGGGGAGCTGTTTTTT,CASSVSTYTGELFF
once,NA,14,TRBJ2-7,TRBV27,TGTGCCAGCGCACGAGCAGGGCGATCCTACGAGCAGTACTTC,CASARAGRSYEQYF
NA,TRBD1,13,TRBJ1-2,TRBV10-2,TGCGCCAGCACGGACAGGGGGAACTATGGCTACACCTTC,CASTDRGNYGYTF
NA,TRBD1,15,TRBJ1-2,TRBV9,TGTGCCAGCAGCCCGGGACAGGACCCGGGCTATGGCTACACCTTC,CASSPGQDPGYGYTF
NA,TRBD1,15,TRBJ2-7,TRBV19,TGTGCCAGTAGCTCTCCGGGACAGGGAACATACGAGCAGTACTTC,CASSSPGQGTYEQYF
NA,TRBD2,13,TRBJ2-7,TRBV6-5,TGTGCCAGCCGACTAGCGGGAGACTACGAGCAGTACTTC,CASRLAGDYEQYF
NA,TRBD1,16,TRBJ1-3,TRBV7-9,TGTGCCAGCAGCTCACCGGGACAGGGGGCTGGAAACACCATATATTTT,CASSSPGQGAGNTIYF
NA,TRBD1,14,TRBJ1-4,TRBV5-4,TGTGCCAGCAGCTTGGGACAGGGGACTGAAAAACTGTTTTTT,CASSLGQGTEKLFF
NA,TRBD2,19,TRBJ2-3,TRBV5-5,TGTGCCAGCAGCTTGGATCTAGCGGGAGGCCACCCCAGCACAGATACGCAGTATTTT,CASSLDLAGGHPSTDTQYF
NA,TRBD1,15,TRBJ1-5,TRBV5-4,TGTGCCAGCAGCATAGGGACAGAACGCAATCAGCCCCAGCATTTT,CASSIGTERNQPQHF